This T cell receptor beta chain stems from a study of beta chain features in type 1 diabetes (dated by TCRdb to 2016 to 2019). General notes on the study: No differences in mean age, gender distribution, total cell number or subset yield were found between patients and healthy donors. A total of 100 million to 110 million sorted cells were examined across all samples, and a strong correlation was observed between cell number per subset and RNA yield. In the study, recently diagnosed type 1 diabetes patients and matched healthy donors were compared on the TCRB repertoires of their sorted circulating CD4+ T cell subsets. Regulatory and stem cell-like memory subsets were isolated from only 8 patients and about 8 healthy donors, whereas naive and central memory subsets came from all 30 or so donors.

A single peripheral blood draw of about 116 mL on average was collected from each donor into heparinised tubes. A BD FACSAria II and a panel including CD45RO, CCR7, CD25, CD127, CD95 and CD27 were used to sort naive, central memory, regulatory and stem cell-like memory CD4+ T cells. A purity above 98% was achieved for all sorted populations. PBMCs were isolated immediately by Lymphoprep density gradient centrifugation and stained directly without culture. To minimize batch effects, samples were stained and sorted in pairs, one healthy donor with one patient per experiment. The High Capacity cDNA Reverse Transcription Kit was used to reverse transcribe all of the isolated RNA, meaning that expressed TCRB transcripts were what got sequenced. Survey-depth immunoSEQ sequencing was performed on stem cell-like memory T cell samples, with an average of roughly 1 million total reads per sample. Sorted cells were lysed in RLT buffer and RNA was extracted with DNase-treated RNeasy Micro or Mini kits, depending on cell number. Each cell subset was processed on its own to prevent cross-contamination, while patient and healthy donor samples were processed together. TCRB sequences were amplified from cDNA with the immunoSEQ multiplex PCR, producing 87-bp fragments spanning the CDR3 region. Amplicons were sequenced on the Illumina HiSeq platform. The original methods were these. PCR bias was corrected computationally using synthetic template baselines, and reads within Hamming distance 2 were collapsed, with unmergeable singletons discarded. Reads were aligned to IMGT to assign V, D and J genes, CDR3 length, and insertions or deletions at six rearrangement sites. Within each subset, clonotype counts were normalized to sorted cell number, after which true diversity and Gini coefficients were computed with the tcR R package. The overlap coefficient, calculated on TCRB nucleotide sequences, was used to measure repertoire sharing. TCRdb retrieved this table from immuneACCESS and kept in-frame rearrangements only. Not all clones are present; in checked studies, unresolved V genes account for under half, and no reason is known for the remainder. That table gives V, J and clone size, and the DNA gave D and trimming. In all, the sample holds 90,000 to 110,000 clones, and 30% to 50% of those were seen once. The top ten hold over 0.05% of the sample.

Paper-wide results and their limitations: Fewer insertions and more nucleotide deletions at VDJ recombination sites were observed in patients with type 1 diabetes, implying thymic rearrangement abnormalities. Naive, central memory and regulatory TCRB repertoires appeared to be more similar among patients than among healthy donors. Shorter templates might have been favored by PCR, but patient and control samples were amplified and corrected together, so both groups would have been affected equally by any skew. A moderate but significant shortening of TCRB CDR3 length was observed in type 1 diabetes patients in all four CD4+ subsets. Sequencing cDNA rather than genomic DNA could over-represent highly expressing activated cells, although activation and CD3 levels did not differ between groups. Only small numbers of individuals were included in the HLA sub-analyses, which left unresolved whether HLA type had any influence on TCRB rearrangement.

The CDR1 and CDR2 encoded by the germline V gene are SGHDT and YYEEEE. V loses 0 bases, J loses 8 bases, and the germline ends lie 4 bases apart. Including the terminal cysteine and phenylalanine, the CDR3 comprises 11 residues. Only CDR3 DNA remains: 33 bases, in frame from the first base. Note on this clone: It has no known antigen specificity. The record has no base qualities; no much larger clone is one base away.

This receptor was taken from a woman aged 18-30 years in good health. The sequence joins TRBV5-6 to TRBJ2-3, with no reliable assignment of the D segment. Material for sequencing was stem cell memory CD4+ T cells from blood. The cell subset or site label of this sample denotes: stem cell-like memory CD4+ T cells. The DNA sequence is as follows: TGTGCCAGCAGCTTGGAAGCTACGCAGTATTTT. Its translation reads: CASSLEATQYF.